Following are 15 T cell receptor beta chains from one sample sequenced in a study of blood T cell repertoires in COVID-19. Only in-frame clones appear in the TCRdb table, and some are missing; sequencing was by immunoSEQ multiplex PCR. This table has approximately 58,000 clones, about 81% appearing once. The source material was peripheral blood. Source of these receptors: a man in his sixties with COVID-19, enrolled during active disease.

The chain carries TRBV11-3 and TRBJ2-2, with D possibly being TRBD1 (6 bases). The CDR3 covers 15 residues. The germline CDR1 and CDR2 sequences are SGHNT and YENEEA. V gave up 5 bases and J gave up 4 bases, with 14 bases separating them. The CDR3 nucleotides read TGTGCCAGCAGCCGGCAGGGGATGGCCACCGGGGAGCTGTTTTTT. Its translation: CASSRQGMATGELFF.

The V gene is TRBV10-3, the J gene TRBJ2-5; 11 nucleotides line up with TRBD2. The V gene's germline CDR1 is ENHRY and CDR2 SYGVKD. With V trimmed by 7 bases and J by 4 bases, 8 bases remained unmatched. CDR3 size: 15 residues. The CDR3 protein is CAIMVAGGPGETQYF. In DNA form, the CDR3 reads TGTGCCATCATGGTAGCGGGGGGGCCCGGAGAGACCCAGTACTTC.

This chain joins TRBV30 and TRBJ2-3, with 12 positions matching TRBD2. CDR1 and CDR2 (germline): GTSNPN, SVGIG (reference sequence). This CDR3 contains 15 residues. J lost 6 bases, V lost 3 bases, and 7 bases had no gene match. CDR3 sequence reads: CAWSPGLAGYDTQYF. The CDR3 region has the DNA TGTGCCTGGAGCCCAGGACTAGCGGGATATGATACGCAGTATTTT.

The V gene is TRBV19, the J gene TRBJ2-7; 7 bases agree with TRBD2. After removal of 4 bases from V and 3 bases from J, the junction contained 6 bases not matched to a gene. Germline-derived CDR1 and CDR2 are LNHDA and SQIVND (reference sequence). CDR3 length: 14 residues. CDR3 residues: CASSTAGGSYEQYF. The CDR3 bases are TGTGCCAGTAGTACCGCGGGCGGGAGCTACGAGCAGTACTTC.

The chain couples TRBV11-3 to TRBJ2-7; TRBD2 aligns across 8 bases. V lost 5 bases, J lost 2 bases, and 5 bases stayed unmatched. The CDR3 is 14 residues long. Germline V gives CDR1 SGHNT, CDR2 YENEEA. CDR3 sequence (DNA): TGTGCCAGCAGCGTACGGGAGGGCCCCTACGAGCAGTACTTC. Residues: CASSVREGPYEQYF.

The rearrangement joins TRBV2 to TRBJ2-7; D not resolved. The V end lost 3 bases, the J end lost 9 bases, and 12 bases lay between the germline ends. The CDR3 spans 12 residues. Germline V gene sequence: CDR1 SNHLY, CDR2 FYNNEI. The CDR3 sequence: CASSDPQAGQYF. The CDR3 DNA reads TGTGCCAGCAGTGATCCTCAGGCCGGGCAGTACTTC.

The chain uses TRBV18 and TRBJ2-1; D call uncertain. This CDR3 spans 15 amino acids. Germline assignment: CDR1 KGHSH and CDR2 LQKENI. Deletions cut 4 bases from V and 4 bases from J, with 14 bases between. The CDR3 DNA follows: TGTGCCAGCTCACAGCAAGAGGTGGTGTACAATGAGCAGTTCTTC. Amino acid sequence: CASSQQEVVYNEQFF.

The J gene is TRBJ2-4, the V gene TRBV21-1; the table assigns TRBD2, which was not confirmed against the DNA. TRBV21-1 is described as a pseudogene. The CDR3 has 14 residues. DNA of the CDR3: TGTGCCCCTCGAGCGGGGCTGGCCAAAAACATTCAGTACTTC. It specifies CAPRAGLAKNIQYF.

The chain joins TRBV11-3 to TRBJ1-1; D perhaps matches TRBD1 (6 bases). V was clipped by 4 bases and J by 1 base, with 13 bases between them. This CDR3 region has 15 residues. CDR1 is SGHNT, CDR2 YENEEA, per germline. CDR3 coding DNA: TGTGCCAGCAGCTCCCGGACAGCACCGAACACTGAAGCTTTCTTT. It is translated as CASSSRTAPNTEAFF.

V gene TRBV19 combines with J gene TRBJ2-1; TRBD2 might be the D (6 bases). This CDR3 has 15 amino acids. The germline V and J ends were trimmed by 6 bases and 2 bases, with 14 bases remaining between them. CDR1 and CDR2 from the germline V gene are LNHDA and SQIVND (reference sequence). The DNA for the CDR3 is TGTGCCAGTAGATACCGGGACTGGGCCTACAATGAGCAGTTCTTC. Amino acid sequence: CASRYRDWAYNEQFF.

V gene TRBV6-5 combines with J gene TRBJ1-5; D not certain. Germline CDR1 and CDR2: MNHEY and SVGAGI. Trimming shortened V by 6 bases and J by 7 bases, and 13 bases separated the two germline ends. This CDR3 contains 13 residues. This chain's CDR3 is CASRPGLLQPQHF. The CDR3 nucleotides are TGTGCCAGCAGACCCGGACTATTACAGCCCCAGCATTTT.

V and J are TRBV9 and TRBJ2-3; TRBD2 is a possible D gene (6 bases). The CDR3 length is 12 residues. CDR1 SGDLS and CDR2 YYNGEE come from the germline V gene. V was shortened by 5 bases and J by 7 bases, with 11 bases between the two germline ends. The CDR3 reads CASSGTANTQYF. The DNA for the CDR3 is TGTGCCAGCAGTGGGACTGCCAATACGCAGTATTTT.

J is TRBJ1-2 and V is TRBV5-8, with TRBD1 matching over 10 bases. Germline CDR1 SGHTS, CDR2 YDEGEE. CDR3 length: 16 residues. With V trimmed by 2 bases and J by 1 base, 5 bases remained unmatched. The CDR3 loop is CASSFRRTGGNYGYTF. The CDR3 bases are TGTGCCAGCAGCTTCCGTAGGACAGGGGGTAACTATGGCTACACCTTC.

The chain is built from TRBV6-5 and TRBJ2-1, with 9 bases fitting TRBD2. Germline V lookup: CDR1 MNHEY, CDR2 SVGAGI. The junction had 10 bases not matched to a gene; V was cut back by 7 bases and J by 6 bases. The CDR3 sequence is 15 residues long. The CDR3 loop reads CASTPPSGGPNEQFF. The DNA for the CDR3 is TGTGCCAGCACCCCCCCGAGCGGGGGGCCCAATGAGCAGTTCTTC.

This clone was seen once. The chain couples TRBV14 to TRBJ2-5; the match to TRBD1 covers 9 bases. The germline CDR1 and CDR2 sequences are SGHDN and FVKESK. The V gene end was trimmed by 5 bases and the J gene end by 4 bases; junction bases not matched to a gene: 8. CDR3 length: 15 residues. CDR3 loop: CASSAGTGPGETQYF. The CDR3 nucleotides read TGTGCCAGCAGCGCCGGGACAGGGCCAGGAGAGACCCAGTACTTC.